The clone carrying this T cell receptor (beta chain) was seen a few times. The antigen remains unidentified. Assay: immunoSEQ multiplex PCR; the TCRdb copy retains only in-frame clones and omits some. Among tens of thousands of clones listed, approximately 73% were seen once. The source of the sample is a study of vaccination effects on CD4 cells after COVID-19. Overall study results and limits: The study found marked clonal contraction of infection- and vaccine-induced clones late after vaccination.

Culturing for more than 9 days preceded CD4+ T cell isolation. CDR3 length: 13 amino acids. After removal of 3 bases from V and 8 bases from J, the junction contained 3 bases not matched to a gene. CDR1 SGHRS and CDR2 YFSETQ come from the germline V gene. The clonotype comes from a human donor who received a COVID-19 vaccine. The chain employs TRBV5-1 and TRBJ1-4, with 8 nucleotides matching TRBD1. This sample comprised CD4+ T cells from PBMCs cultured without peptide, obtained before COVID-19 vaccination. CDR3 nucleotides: TGCGCCAGCAGCTCCGACAGGGGCGAAAAACTGTTTTTT. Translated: CASSSDRGEKLFF.